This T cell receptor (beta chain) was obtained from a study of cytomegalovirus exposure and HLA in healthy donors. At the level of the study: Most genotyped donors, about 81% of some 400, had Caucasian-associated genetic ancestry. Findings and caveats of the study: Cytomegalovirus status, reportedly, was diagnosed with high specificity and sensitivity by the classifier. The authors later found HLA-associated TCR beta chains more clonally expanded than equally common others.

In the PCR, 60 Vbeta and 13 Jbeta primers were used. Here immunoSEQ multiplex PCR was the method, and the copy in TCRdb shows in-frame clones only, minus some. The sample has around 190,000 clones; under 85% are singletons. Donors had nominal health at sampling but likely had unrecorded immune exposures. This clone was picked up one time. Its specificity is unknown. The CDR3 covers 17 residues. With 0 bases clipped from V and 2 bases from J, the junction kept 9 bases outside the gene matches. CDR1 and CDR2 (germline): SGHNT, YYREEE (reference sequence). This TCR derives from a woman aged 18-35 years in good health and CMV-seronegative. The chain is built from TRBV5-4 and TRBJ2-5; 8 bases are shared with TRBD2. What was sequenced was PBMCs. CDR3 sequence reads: CASSLASAGGVQETQYF. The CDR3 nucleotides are TGTGCCAGCAGCTTGGCGTCTGCCGGGGGGGTACAAGAGACCCAGTACTTC.